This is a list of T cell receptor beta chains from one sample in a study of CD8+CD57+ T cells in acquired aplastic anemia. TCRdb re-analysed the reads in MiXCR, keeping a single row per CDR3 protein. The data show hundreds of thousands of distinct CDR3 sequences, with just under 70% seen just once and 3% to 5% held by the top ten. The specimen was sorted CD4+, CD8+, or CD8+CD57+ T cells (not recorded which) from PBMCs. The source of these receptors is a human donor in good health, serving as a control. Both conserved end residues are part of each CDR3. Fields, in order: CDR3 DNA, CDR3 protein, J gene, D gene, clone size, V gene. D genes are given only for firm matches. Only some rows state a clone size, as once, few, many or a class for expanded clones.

cdr3_nt: TGTGCCAGTAGTACGTCGGGTGACGGGGAGGCGTTTTTT
cdr3_aa: CASSTSGDGEAFF
j_call: TRBJ1-1
d_call: -
clone_size: -
v_call: TRBV10-3

cdr3_nt: TGTGCCAGCAGCTTAGGGCGACCCGCAAGTACGCAGTATTTT
cdr3_aa: CASSLGRPASTQYF
j_call: TRBJ2-3
d_call: -
clone_size: -
v_call: TRBV7-9

cdr3_nt: TGTGCCAGCAGCTCGTGGGTAGCTGGGGCCAACGTCCTGACTTTC
cdr3_aa: CASSSWVAGANVLTF
j_call: TRBJ2-6
d_call: -
clone_size: many
v_call: TRBV5-6

cdr3_nt: TGTGCCAGCAGCTCTTCAAGGGGGGCCAACGTCCTGACTTTC
cdr3_aa: CASSSSRGANVLTF
j_call: TRBJ2-6
d_call: -
clone_size: -
v_call: TRBV7-6

cdr3_nt: TGTGCCAGCCGCGTAGAACAGGGAGATAGCAATCAGCCCCAGCATTTT
cdr3_aa: CASRVEQGDSNQPQHF
j_call: TRBJ1-5
d_call: -
clone_size: -
v_call: TRBV11-3

cdr3_nt: TGTGCCAGTACTGACAGGGGAAGGACCGGGGAGCTGTTTTTT
cdr3_aa: CASTDRGRTGELFF
j_call: TRBJ2-2
d_call: TRBD1
clone_size: many
v_call: TRBV19

cdr3_nt: TGTGCCAGCAGTGACCAGATACAACAAGAGACCCAGTACTTC
cdr3_aa: CASSDQIQQETQYF
j_call: TRBJ2-5
d_call: -
clone_size: -
v_call: TRBV2

cdr3_nt: TGTGCCAGCAGCGCCCATGACTCTACCTACGAGCAGTACTTC
cdr3_aa: CASSAHDSTYEQYF
j_call: TRBJ2-7
d_call: -
clone_size: many
v_call: TRBV9

cdr3_nt: TGTGCCAGCAGCTTACCGCGCCATGAGCCTGAAGCCGGCTTT
cdr3_aa: CASSLPRHEPEAGF
j_call: TRBJ1-1
d_call: -
clone_size: -
v_call: TRBV9

cdr3_nt: TGTGCCAGCAGCTTTCAGGGGCTGAAGACTCAGTACTTC
cdr3_aa: CASSFQGLKTQYF
j_call: TRBJ2-5
d_call: -
clone_size: -
v_call: TRBV7-9

cdr3_nt: TGTGCCAGCAGCACCAACCCGAAGAGGTCCTACGAGCAGTACTTC
cdr3_aa: CASSTNPKRSYEQYF
j_call: TRBJ2-7
d_call: -
clone_size: -
v_call: TRBV7-2

cdr3_nt: TGCAGTGCACAACAGGGAGGGCCTTACGAGCAGTACTTC
cdr3_aa: CSAQQGGPYEQYF
j_call: TRBJ2-7
d_call: -
clone_size: -
v_call: TRBV20-1

cdr3_nt: TGTGCCACCAGCGGGGCAGAGAATTTCCTTACCTACGGCTACACCTTC
cdr3_aa: CATSGAENFLTYGYTF
j_call: TRBJ1-2
d_call: -
clone_size: -
v_call: TRBV15

cdr3_nt: TGTGCCAGCAGCTCCCAGCCCGCCAATGAGCAGTTCTTC
cdr3_aa: CASSSQPANEQFF
j_call: TRBJ2-1
d_call: -
clone_size: -
v_call: TRBV7-2

cdr3_nt: TGCAGTGCTCATACAGGGGGCCGAGACTACGAGCAGTACTTC
cdr3_aa: CSAHTGGRDYEQYF
j_call: TRBJ2-7
d_call: TRBD1
clone_size: -
v_call: TRBV20-1

cdr3_nt: TGTGCCTGGAGATCGGCTGGGAATGGCTACACCTTC
cdr3_aa: CAWRSAGNGYTF
j_call: TRBJ1-2
d_call: -
clone_size: many
v_call: TRBV30

cdr3_nt: TGTGCCAGCAGCCAAGATCGGGACAGGCTGAACACTGAAGCTTTCTTT
cdr3_aa: CASSQDRDRLNTEAFF
j_call: TRBJ1-1
d_call: TRBD1
clone_size: many
v_call: TRBV14

cdr3_nt: TGTGCCATCAGTGCCAGGGGTGGCTCCTACGAGCAGTACTTC
cdr3_aa: CAISARGGSYEQYF
j_call: TRBJ2-7
d_call: -
clone_size: -
v_call: TRBV10-3

cdr3_nt: TGTGCCAGCAGTGCGGCCGGACTTGACTACGAGCTGCACTTT
cdr3_aa: CASSAAGLDYELHF
j_call: TRBJ2-7
d_call: -
clone_size: -
v_call: TRBV2

cdr3_nt: TGTGCCAGCAGTAGGAAGAGAGCTGAAACCCACTACTTC
cdr3_aa: CASSRKRAETHYF
j_call: TRBJ2-5
d_call: -
clone_size: -
v_call: TRBV7-3

cdr3_nt: TGTGCCAGCAGCTTGGAAGGGGGCTTTCCCAAAAACATTCAGTACTTC
cdr3_aa: CASSLEGGFPKNIQYF
j_call: TRBJ2-4
d_call: TRBD1
clone_size: -
v_call: TRBV5-6

cdr3_nt: TGTGCCTCCAGCATAGAGGGGGGGGGGACAGATACGCAGTATTTC
cdr3_aa: CASSIEGGGTDTQYF
j_call: TRBJ2-3
d_call: -
clone_size: once
v_call: TRBV15

cdr3_nt: TGTGCCAGCAGTAATACAGGGTATCGGGCTGAAGCTTTCTTT
cdr3_aa: CASSNTGYRAEAFF
j_call: TRBJ1-1
d_call: -
clone_size: many
v_call: TRBV6-2/TRBV6-3

cdr3_nt: TGCGCCAGCAGCGTAGAAGGGGCTGGTGGAAAGCGGGAGACCCAGTACTTC
cdr3_aa: CASSVEGAGGKRETQYF
j_call: TRBJ2-5
d_call: -
clone_size: -
v_call: TRBV5-4

cdr3_nt: TGTGCCAGCAGCTCGCCAACTTCCGGGGCATGGAGCACCGGGGAGCTGTTTTTT
cdr3_aa: CASSSPTSGAWSTGELFF
j_call: TRBJ2-2
d_call: -
clone_size: many
v_call: TRBV5-8

cdr3_nt: TGCAGTGCTCGCGCCCACGACGAGCAGCCCTACGAGCAGTACTTC
cdr3_aa: CSARAHDEQPYEQYF
j_call: TRBJ2-7
d_call: -
clone_size: -
v_call: TRBV20-1

cdr3_nt: TGCGCCAGCAGCTTAGTACAGGCCTCTAAGACCCAGTACTTC
cdr3_aa: CASSLVQASKTQYF
j_call: TRBJ2-5
d_call: -
clone_size: -
v_call: TRBV5-1

cdr3_nt: TGCAGTGCTCCGGACGGAGCAATCAAGTACTTC
cdr3_aa: CSAPDGAIKYF
j_call: TRBJ2-5
d_call: -
clone_size: -
v_call: TRBV20-1

cdr3_nt: TGTGCCAGCAGCAAACTAGCGGGGGCGTACAAAAACATTCAGTACTTC
cdr3_aa: CASSKLAGAYKNIQYF
j_call: TRBJ2-4
d_call: TRBD2
clone_size: -
v_call: TRBV7-9

cdr3_nt: TGTGCCAGTAGTTTGGGGCCGCCATCTGGCTACACCTTC
cdr3_aa: CASSLGPPSGYTF
j_call: TRBJ1-2
d_call: -
clone_size: -
v_call: TRBV19

cdr3_nt: TGTGCCAGCAGTGGTAGCGGGGAGGGGGGCGGGGAGACGCAGTATTTT
cdr3_aa: CASSGSGEGGGETQYF
j_call: TRBJ2-3
d_call: TRBD2
clone_size: -
v_call: TRBV7-3

cdr3_nt: TGTGCCAGCAGCGAAGCGGGGGGCGAAAAACTGTTTTTT
cdr3_aa: CASSEAGGEKLFF
j_call: TRBJ1-4
d_call: -
clone_size: -
v_call: TRBV7-8

cdr3_nt: TGTGCCAGCAGTGAGACAGAGGGAAGCAATCAGCCCCAGCATTTT
cdr3_aa: CASSETEGSNQPQHF
j_call: TRBJ1-5
d_call: -
clone_size: few
v_call: TRBV2

cdr3_nt: TGTGCCAGCAGCCCCTCCGCCACCGGGAATACACCGTACTTC
cdr3_aa: CASSPSATGNTPYF
j_call: TRBJ2-5
d_call: -
clone_size: -
v_call: TRBV9

cdr3_nt: TGTGCCAGCACGCGGGGGGCAGGCAGGTACGAGCAGTACTTC
cdr3_aa: CASTRGAGRYEQYF
j_call: TRBJ2-7
d_call: TRBD2
clone_size: many
v_call: TRBV6-5

cdr3_nt: TGCGCCAGCAGCTTGGAAGCGGTAGTCTATGGCTACACCTTC
cdr3_aa: CASSLEAVVYGYTF
j_call: TRBJ1-2
d_call: -
clone_size: -
v_call: TRBV5-1

cdr3_nt: TGCGCCAGCAGCTTGGGGGGTGCAGGGACTACGCAGTATTTT
cdr3_aa: CASSLGGAGTTQYF
j_call: TRBJ2-3
d_call: -
clone_size: -
v_call: TRBV5-1

cdr3_nt: TGTGCCAGCAGCTTAGGGCAGGGGGCGTACGAGCAGTACCAGTACTTC
cdr3_aa: CASSLGQGAYEQYQYF
j_call: TRBJ2-5
d_call: TRBD1
clone_size: -
v_call: TRBV7-9

cdr3_nt: TGCAGCGTTAAAGTGTTCGGAAACACCATATATTTT
cdr3_aa: CSVKVFGNTIYF
j_call: TRBJ1-3
d_call: -
clone_size: many
v_call: TRBV29-1

cdr3_nt: TGTGCCAGCAGCGTAACAGGGGATTACGGCGAGCAGTACTTC
cdr3_aa: CASSVTGDYGEQYF
j_call: TRBJ2-7
d_call: TRBD1
clone_size: few
v_call: TRBV25-1

cdr3_nt: TGTGCCAGCAGTACGGGACTGAACACTGAAGCTTTCTTT
cdr3_aa: CASSTGLNTEAFF
j_call: TRBJ1-1
d_call: -
clone_size: -
v_call: TRBV6-1

cdr3_nt: TGTGCCAGCAGCTTAGATGGTGACAGGGGTAATTCACCCTACTTC
cdr3_aa: CASSLDGDRGNSPYF
j_call: TRBJ2-7
d_call: TRBD1
clone_size: -
v_call: TRBV7-2

cdr3_nt: TGTGCCAGTAGTATAATTGGACGGCGTGCGCGGTACACCTTC
cdr3_aa: CASSIIGRRARYTF
j_call: TRBJ1-2
d_call: -
clone_size: -
v_call: TRBV19

cdr3_nt: TGCGCCAGCAGCCAAGATTCCGCGCGGCAGTTCTTC
cdr3_aa: CASSQDSARQFF
j_call: TRBJ2-1
d_call: -
clone_size: many
v_call: TRBV4-3

cdr3_nt: TGTGCCAGCAGTTTCGGGGGGCTGGGAGATACGCAGTATTTT
cdr3_aa: CASSFGGLGDTQYF
j_call: TRBJ2-3
d_call: -
clone_size: many
v_call: TRBV6-5

cdr3_nt: TGTGCCAGCAGCGGAAAGCGGGGAGGTAGCTCCTGCGAGCAGTACTTC
cdr3_aa: CASSGKRGGSSCEQYF
j_call: TRBJ2-7
d_call: TRBD2
clone_size: -
v_call: TRBV9

cdr3_nt: TGCGCCAGCAGCTTGGAGGGCAGGGTAGATGGCTACACCTTC
cdr3_aa: CASSLEGRVDGYTF
j_call: TRBJ1-2
d_call: -
clone_size: -
v_call: TRBV5-1

cdr3_nt: TGTGCCATCACCGATAGACAGGGGGACCGCTACGAGCAGTACTTC
cdr3_aa: CAITDRQGDRYEQYF
j_call: TRBJ2-7
d_call: TRBD1
clone_size: few
v_call: TRBV10-3

cdr3_nt: TGTGCCAGCAGCTCGGCCGGACAGCTTTATGGCTACACCTTC
cdr3_aa: CASSSAGQLYGYTF
j_call: TRBJ1-2
d_call: -
clone_size: -
v_call: TRBV7-2

cdr3_nt: TGTGCCAGCAGCTTAGAGGGAACGGGATATGACAACACCTTC
cdr3_aa: CASSLEGTGYDNTF
j_call: TRBJ1-2
d_call: -
clone_size: -
v_call: TRBV9

cdr3_nt: TGCGCCAGCAGCTTGGCCCTAGGGACTTCCTCCTACGAGCAGTACTTC
cdr3_aa: CASSLALGTSSYEQYF
j_call: TRBJ2-7
d_call: -
clone_size: many
v_call: TRBV5-1